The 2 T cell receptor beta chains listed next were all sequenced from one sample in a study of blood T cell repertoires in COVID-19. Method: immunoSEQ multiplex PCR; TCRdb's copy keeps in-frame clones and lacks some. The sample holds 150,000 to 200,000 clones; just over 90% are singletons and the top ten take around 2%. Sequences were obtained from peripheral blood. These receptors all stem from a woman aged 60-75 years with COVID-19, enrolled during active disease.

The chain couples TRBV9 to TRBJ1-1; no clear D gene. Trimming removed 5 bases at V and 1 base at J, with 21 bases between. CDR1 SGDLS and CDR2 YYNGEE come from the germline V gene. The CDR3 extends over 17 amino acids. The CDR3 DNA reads TGTGCCAGCAGTGATACGACATTCGGCCGGAAGAACACTGAAGCTTTCTTT. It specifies CASSDTTFGRKNTEAFF. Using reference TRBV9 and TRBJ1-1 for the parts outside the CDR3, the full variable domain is DSGVTQTPKHLITATGQRVTLRCSPRSGDLSVYWYQQSLDQGLQFLIQYYNGEERAKGNILERFSAQQFPDLHSELNLSSLELGDSALYFCASSDTTFGRKNTEAFFGQGTRLTVV.

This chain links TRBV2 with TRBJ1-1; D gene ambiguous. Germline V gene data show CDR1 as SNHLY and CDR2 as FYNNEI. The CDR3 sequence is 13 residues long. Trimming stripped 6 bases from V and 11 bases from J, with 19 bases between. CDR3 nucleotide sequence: TGTGCCAGCAGGTACCAAACCCCCCGCGGGGCTTTCTTT. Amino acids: CASRYQTPRGAFF.